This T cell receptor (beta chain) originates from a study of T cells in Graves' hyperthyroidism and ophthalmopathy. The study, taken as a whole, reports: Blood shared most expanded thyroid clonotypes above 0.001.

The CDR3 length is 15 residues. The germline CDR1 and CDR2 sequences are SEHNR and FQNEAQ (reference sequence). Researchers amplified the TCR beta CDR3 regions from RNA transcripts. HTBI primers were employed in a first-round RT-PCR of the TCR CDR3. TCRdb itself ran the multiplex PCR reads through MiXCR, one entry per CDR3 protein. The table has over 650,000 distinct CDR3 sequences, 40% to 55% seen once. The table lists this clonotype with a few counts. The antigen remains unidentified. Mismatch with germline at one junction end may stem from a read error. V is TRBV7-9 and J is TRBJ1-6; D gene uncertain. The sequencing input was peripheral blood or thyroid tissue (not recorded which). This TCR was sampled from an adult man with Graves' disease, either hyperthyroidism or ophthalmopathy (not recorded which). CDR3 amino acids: CASSQETRADSPLHF. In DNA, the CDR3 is TGCGCCAGCAGCCAAGAAACGAGGGCTGATTCACCCCTCCACTTT.